The rows below give T cell receptor beta chains drawn from one sample of a study of cytomegalovirus exposure and HLA in healthy donors. Measured with immunoSEQ multiplex PCR; TCRdb has only the in-frame clones, and not every one. The sample includes some 150,000 clones, over 60% seen only once; the top ten take 2.8%. The sample comprised PBMCs. Receptor source: a woman in her twenties or thirties in good health and CMV-seronegative. The CDR3 runs from the conserved cysteine through the conserved F or W. The D gene is left open where the match is weak. Clone size appears in some rows only: once, few, many, or a class for an expanded clone.

j_gene: TRBJ2-7; abundance: NA; d_gene: NA; v_gene: TRBV6-6; CDR3nt: TGTGCCAGCAGACCACAGGGCCTGCCTTCTTACGAGCAGTACTTC; CDR3aa: CASRPQGLPSYEQYF
j_gene: TRBJ2-1; abundance: NA; d_gene: TRBD2; v_gene: TRBV7-9; CDR3nt: TGTGCCAGCAGCCCGGGGGGGACTCTTGAGCAGTTCTTC; CDR3aa: CASSPGGTLEQFF
j_gene: TRBJ1-1; abundance: once; d_gene: NA; v_gene: TRBV9; CDR3nt: TGTGCCAGCAGCGTACAAGAGACTGAAGCTTTCTTT; CDR3aa: CASSVQETEAFF
j_gene: TRBJ2-5; abundance: NA; d_gene: NA; v_gene: TRBV2; CDR3nt: TGTGCCAGCAGTGCTCGACAGACCCAAGAGACCCAGTACTTC; CDR3aa: CASSARQTQETQYF
j_gene: TRBJ1-2; abundance: NA; d_gene: NA; v_gene: TRBV7-3; CDR3nt: TGTGCCAGCAGCCCCCTGGGGGGTCCAGGTGGGGGCTACACCTTC; CDR3aa: CASSPLGGPGGGYTF
j_gene: TRBJ1-6; abundance: NA; d_gene: TRBD1; v_gene: TRBV7-3; CDR3nt: TGTGCCAGCAGCTCCCAGGGGGCTAATTCACCCCTCCACTTT; CDR3aa: CASSSQGANSPLHF
j_gene: TRBJ2-5; abundance: few; d_gene: NA; v_gene: TRBV7-2; CDR3nt: TGTGCCAGCAGCAAGACGACAATCCAAGAGACCCAGTACTTC; CDR3aa: CASSKTTIQETQYF
j_gene: TRBJ2-3; abundance: few; d_gene: TRBD2; v_gene: TRBV5-1; CDR3nt: TGCGCCAGCAGCGGACTAGCGGGAGGCACAGATACGCAGTATTTT; CDR3aa: CASSGLAGGTDTQYF
j_gene: TRBJ2-6; abundance: NA; d_gene: NA; v_gene: TRBV30; CDR3nt: TGTGCCTGGAAACTTCCTGGGGCCAACGTCCTGACTTTC; CDR3aa: CAWKLPGANVLTF
j_gene: TRBJ2-1; abundance: NA; d_gene: NA; v_gene: TRBV30; CDR3nt: TGTGCCTGGAGTGGGGGGCGGTCCTACAATGAGCAGTTCTTC; CDR3aa: CAWSGGRSYNEQFF
j_gene: TRBJ1-2; abundance: NA; d_gene: NA; v_gene: TRBV9; CDR3nt: TGTGCCAGCAGCCCGTCGATGGACACTTCGAGCTATGGCTACACCTTC; CDR3aa: CASSPSMDTSSYGYTF
j_gene: TRBJ1-6; abundance: few; d_gene: NA; v_gene: TRBV5-4; CDR3nt: TGTGCCAGCAGCGAGACAGTCTCCTATAATTCACCCCTCCACTTT; CDR3aa: CASSETVSYNSPLHF
j_gene: TRBJ2-3; abundance: NA; d_gene: TRBD2; v_gene: TRBV7-9; CDR3nt: TGTGCCAGCAGCCCCAAAGGCGGGGGTACTAGCACAGATACGCAGTATTTT; CDR3aa: CASSPKGGGTSTDTQYF
j_gene: TRBJ2-7; abundance: NA; d_gene: NA; v_gene: TRBV2; CDR3nt: TGTGCCCTTTCGGGGGTAGGCGAGCAGTACTTC; CDR3aa: CALSGVGEQYF
j_gene: TRBJ1-2; abundance: NA; d_gene: NA; v_gene: TRBV19; CDR3nt: TGTGCCAGTAGTGCCGGGAACAACTATGGCTACACCTTC; CDR3aa: CASSAGNNYGYTF
j_gene: TRBJ2-7; abundance: NA; d_gene: NA; v_gene: TRBV9; CDR3nt: TGTGCCAGCAGCTCAACCCCGGGACTCCTCTCCGAGCAGTACTTC; CDR3aa: CASSSTPGLLSEQYF
j_gene: TRBJ1-1; abundance: NA; d_gene: NA; v_gene: TRBV9; CDR3nt: TGTGCCAGCAGCGTAGACGGGAGGAACACTGAAGCTTTCTTT; CDR3aa: CASSVDGRNTEAFF
j_gene: TRBJ2-2; abundance: NA; d_gene: TRBD1; v_gene: TRBV2; CDR3nt: TGTGCCAGCAAGGCAGGGACAGGGGACACCGGGGAGCTGTTTTTT; CDR3aa: CASKAGTGDTGELFF
j_gene: TRBJ2-2; abundance: few; d_gene: NA; v_gene: TRBV11-2; CDR3nt: TGTGCCAGCAGCTTAGGGGGCTGGGAGCTGTTTTTT; CDR3aa: CASSLGGWELFF
j_gene: TRBJ1-5; abundance: few; d_gene: NA; v_gene: TRBV4-2; CDR3nt: TGTGCCAGCAGCCAAGAAAGCCCTTACAATCAGCCCCAGCATTTT; CDR3aa: CASSQESPYNQPQHF
j_gene: TRBJ2-1; abundance: NA; d_gene: TRBD1; v_gene: TRBV4-2; CDR3nt: TGTGCCAGCAGCGAAGACACCGGGACAGCCCAATTCTTC; CDR3aa: CASSEDTGTAQFF
j_gene: TRBJ2-3; abundance: NA; d_gene: NA; v_gene: TRBV28; CDR3nt: TGTGCCAGCAGTTCAGGTGGTACAGATACGCAGTATTTT; CDR3aa: CASSSGGTDTQYF
j_gene: TRBJ2-1; abundance: NA; d_gene: TRBD1; v_gene: TRBV28; CDR3nt: TGTGCCAGCAGTTTAGCGACAGGGAGAAACAATGAGCAGTTCTTC; CDR3aa: CASSLATGRNNEQFF
j_gene: TRBJ2-6; abundance: NA; d_gene: NA; v_gene: TRBV28; CDR3nt: TGTGCCAGCAGTCCTATGCGGAACTCTGGGGCCAACGTCCTGACTTTC; CDR3aa: CASSPMRNSGANVLTF
j_gene: TRBJ1-2; abundance: NA; d_gene: TRBD1; v_gene: TRBV2; CDR3nt: TGTGCCAGCAGTATACAGGACAGGGGGCTCAACTATGGCTACACCTTC; CDR3aa: CASSIQDRGLNYGYTF
j_gene: TRBJ2-3; abundance: few; d_gene: NA; v_gene: TRBV19; CDR3nt: TGTGCCAGCGGAGCGGGCGATACGCAGTATTTT; CDR3aa: CASGAGDTQYF
j_gene: TRBJ1-1; abundance: NA; d_gene: NA; v_gene: TRBV11-1; CDR3nt: TGTGCCAGCAGCTCCGAACGGGTAATTTGGACTGAAGCTTTCTTT; CDR3aa: CASSSERVIWTEAFF
j_gene: TRBJ2-3; abundance: NA; d_gene: TRBD1; v_gene: TRBV5-1; CDR3nt: TGCGCCAGCAGCGCAACCGGGACAGGGCTAGATACGCAGTATTTT; CDR3aa: CASSATGTGLDTQYF
j_gene: TRBJ2-7; abundance: NA; d_gene: NA; v_gene: TRBV5-6; CDR3nt: TGTGCCAGCAGCTTGTTGGGGGCCTACGAGCAGTACTTC; CDR3aa: CASSLLGAYEQYF
j_gene: TRBJ2-7; abundance: NA; d_gene: NA; v_gene: TRBV5-6; CDR3nt: TGTGCCAGCAGCGTAACAGGGTTGGACGAGCAGTACTTC; CDR3aa: CASSVTGLDEQYF
j_gene: TRBJ1-2; abundance: NA; d_gene: TRBD1; v_gene: TRBV28; CDR3nt: TGTGCCAGCAGTTTGGGGGACAGGGCTCTCGGCTACACCTTC; CDR3aa: CASSLGDRALGYTF
j_gene: TRBJ2-7; abundance: few; d_gene: NA; v_gene: TRBV4-3; CDR3nt: TGCGCCAGCAGCCAAGATCAGATCGGGGCCTACGAGCAGTACTTC; CDR3aa: CASSQDQIGAYEQYF
j_gene: TRBJ2-1; abundance: once; d_gene: NA; v_gene: TRBV5-8; CDR3nt: TGTGCCAGTACACTACCCAGTGAGCAGTTCTTC; CDR3aa: CASTLPSEQFF
j_gene: TRBJ1-6; abundance: NA; d_gene: TRBD1; v_gene: TRBV9; CDR3nt: TGTGCCAGCAGCCGGGACAGACTTAATTCACCCCTCCACTTT; CDR3aa: CASSRDRLNSPLHF
j_gene: TRBJ2-2; abundance: NA; d_gene: TRBD2; v_gene: TRBV7-3; CDR3nt: TGTGCCAGCAGCTTCGAGCGGGAGTCCGGGGAGCTGTTTTTT; CDR3aa: CASSFERESGELFF
j_gene: TRBJ1-1; abundance: NA; d_gene: NA; v_gene: TRBV19; CDR3nt: TGTGCCAGTAGTATAACTCCAGGGTTGGACACTGAAGCTTTCTTT; CDR3aa: CASSITPGLDTEAFF
j_gene: TRBJ1-4; abundance: NA; d_gene: TRBD1; v_gene: TRBV15; CDR3nt: TGTGCCACCAGCAGTCGGACAGGGGAAAATGAAAAACTGTTTTTT; CDR3aa: CATSSRTGENEKLFF
j_gene: TRBJ2-5; abundance: few; d_gene: NA; v_gene: TRBV6-5; CDR3nt: TGTGCCAGCAGTTACAGCGGACAGGGAGGGGGAGAGACCCAGTACTTC; CDR3aa: CASSYSGQGGGETQYF
j_gene: TRBJ1-6; abundance: NA; d_gene: TRBD1; v_gene: TRBV30; CDR3nt: TGTGCCTGGCATGGACAGGGGAATTCACCCCTCCACTTT; CDR3aa: CAWHGQGNSPLHF
j_gene: TRBJ2-1; abundance: NA; d_gene: TRBD2; v_gene: TRBV14; CDR3nt: TGTGCCAGCAGCCAAGATAAGGGACTAGCGGGACGGGTTGAGCAGTTCTTC; CDR3aa: CASSQDKGLAGRVEQFF
j_gene: TRBJ2-2; abundance: NA; d_gene: NA; v_gene: TRBV7-3; CDR3nt: TGTGCCAGCAGCTCCCTGATAGCTGGAAGCACCGGGGAGCTGTTTTTT; CDR3aa: CASSSLIAGSTGELFF
j_gene: TRBJ2-2; abundance: NA; d_gene: TRBD2; v_gene: TRBV30; CDR3nt: TGTGCCTGGAGTTCTTCAGCGGGGAGTGGCGGGGAGCTGTTTTTT; CDR3aa: CAWSSSAGSGGELFF
j_gene: TRBJ2-4; abundance: few; d_gene: TRBD2; v_gene: TRBV4-3; CDR3nt: TGCGCCAGCAGCCAAGATGCGGGAGTAGGGATTCAGTACTTC; CDR3aa: CASSQDAGVGIQYF
j_gene: TRBJ1-1; abundance: NA; d_gene: TRBD1; v_gene: TRBV7-9; CDR3nt: TGTGCCAGCAGCTTCGGGACAGGGGATACTGAAGCTTTCTTT; CDR3aa: CASSFGTGDTEAFF
j_gene: TRBJ2-5; abundance: NA; d_gene: TRBD1; v_gene: TRBV30; CDR3nt: TGTGCCTTTACTCTATGGCAGGGGGCCCTCGAGACCCAGTACTTC; CDR3aa: CAFTLWQGALETQYF
j_gene: TRBJ1-5; abundance: NA; d_gene: NA; v_gene: TRBV18; CDR3nt: TGTGCCAGCTCGTCAGGTGGCAATCAGCCCCAGCATTTT; CDR3aa: CASSSGGNQPQHF
j_gene: TRBJ1-6; abundance: NA; d_gene: NA; v_gene: TRBV18; CDR3nt: TGTGCCAGCTCAGACAGCGACACCTATTCACCCCTCCACTTT; CDR3aa: CASSDSDTYSPLHF